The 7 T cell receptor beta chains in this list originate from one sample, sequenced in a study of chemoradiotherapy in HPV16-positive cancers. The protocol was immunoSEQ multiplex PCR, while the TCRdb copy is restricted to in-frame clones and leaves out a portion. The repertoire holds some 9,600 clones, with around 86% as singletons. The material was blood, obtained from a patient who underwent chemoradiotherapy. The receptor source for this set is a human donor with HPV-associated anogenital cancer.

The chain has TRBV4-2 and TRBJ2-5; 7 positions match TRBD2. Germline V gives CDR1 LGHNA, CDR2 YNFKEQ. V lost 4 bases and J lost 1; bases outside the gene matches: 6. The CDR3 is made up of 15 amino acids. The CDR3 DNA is TGTGCCAGCAGCCGCAATCGACTAGCCCAAGAGACCCAGTACTTC. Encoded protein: CASSRNRLAQETQYF.

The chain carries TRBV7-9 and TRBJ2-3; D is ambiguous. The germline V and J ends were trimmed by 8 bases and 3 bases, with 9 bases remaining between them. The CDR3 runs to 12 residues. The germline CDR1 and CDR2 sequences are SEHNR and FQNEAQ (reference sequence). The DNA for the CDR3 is TGTGCCAGCGGGAAAGGGACAGATACGCAGTATTTT. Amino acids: CASGKGTDTQYF.

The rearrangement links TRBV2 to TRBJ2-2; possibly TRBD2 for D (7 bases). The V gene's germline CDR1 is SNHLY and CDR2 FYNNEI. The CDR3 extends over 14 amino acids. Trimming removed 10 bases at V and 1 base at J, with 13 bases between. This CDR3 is CATQGGGNTGELFF. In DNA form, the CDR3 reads TGTGCCACCCAGGGAGGGGGGAACACCGGGGAGCTGTTTTTT.

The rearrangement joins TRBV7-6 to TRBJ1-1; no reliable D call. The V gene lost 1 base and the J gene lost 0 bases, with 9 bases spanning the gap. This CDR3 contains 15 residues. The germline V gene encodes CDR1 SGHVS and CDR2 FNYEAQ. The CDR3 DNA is TGTGCCAGCAGCTTAGTAGGCGGGGTGAACACTGAAGCTTTCTTT. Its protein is CASSLVGGVNTEAFF.

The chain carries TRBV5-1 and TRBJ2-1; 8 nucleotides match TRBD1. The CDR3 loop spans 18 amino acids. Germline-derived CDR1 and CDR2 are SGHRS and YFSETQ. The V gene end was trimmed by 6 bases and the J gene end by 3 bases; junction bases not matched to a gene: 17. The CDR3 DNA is TGCGCCAGCAAACTGTCGCTTCGGACAGGGAACCTCTACAATGAGCAGTTCTTC. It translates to CASKLSLRTGNLYNEQFF.

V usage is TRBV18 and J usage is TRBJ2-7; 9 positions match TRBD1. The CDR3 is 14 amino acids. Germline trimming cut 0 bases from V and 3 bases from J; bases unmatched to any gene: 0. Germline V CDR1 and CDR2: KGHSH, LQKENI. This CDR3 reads CASSPPGQGYEQYF. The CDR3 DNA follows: TGTGCCAGCTCACCACCGGGACAGGGCTACGAGCAGTACTTC.

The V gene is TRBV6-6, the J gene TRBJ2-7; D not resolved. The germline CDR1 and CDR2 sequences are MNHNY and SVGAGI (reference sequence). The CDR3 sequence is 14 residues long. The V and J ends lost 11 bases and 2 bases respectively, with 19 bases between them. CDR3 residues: CASSDPRPPYEQYF. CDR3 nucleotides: TGTGCCTCCTCGGACCCTCGGCCCCCCTACGAGCAGTACTTC.